Listed below are T cell receptor beta chains from one sample, sequenced in a study of shared clonotypes between healthy human individuals. Clones were sequenced by immunoSEQ multiplex PCR, and TCRdb holds only the in-frame ones, with some missing. Counted here are roughly 490,000 clones, around 80% occurring once; the ten biggest clones make up approximately 12%. The sequenced sample consisted of PBMCs. The receptor set was obtained from a woman aged 40 to 49 in good health. Some clones in this sample may be carry-over from other donors' samples. CDR3s include the opening cysteine and the closing phenylalanine or tryptophan. D genes are given only for firm matches. Clone size appears in some rows only: once, few, many, or a class for an expanded clone.

V,J,D,size,CDR3,DNA
TRBV5-4,TRBJ2-5,-,-,CASSPWRGQTQYF,TGTGCCAGCAGCCCTTGGAGGGGACAGACCCAGTACTTC
TRBV7-9,TRBJ1-4,TRBD1,-,CASSRGQFEGEKLFF,TGTGCCAGCAGCAGGGGACAGTTCGAAGGTGAAAAACTGTTTTTT
TRBV7-2,TRBJ1-2,-,-,CASSPETGFAGYTF,TGTGCCAGCAGCCCAGAGACAGGATTCGCCGGCTACACCTTC
TRBV10-3,TRBJ2-3,-,-,CAISSLAWADTQYF,TGTGCCATCAGTTCCTTGGCGTGGGCAGATACGCAGTATTTT
TRBV18,TRBJ1-1,-,-,CASSPESDTEAFF,TGTGCCAGCTCACCAGAGTCGGACACTGAAGCTTTCTTT
TRBV19,TRBJ2-1,TRBD2,-,CASSPGTSGKKQFF,TGTGCCAGTAGTCCCGGGACTAGCGGGAAGAAGCAGTTCTTC
TRBV5-1,TRBJ2-1,-,-,CASSLGYPSSYNEQFF,TGCGCCAGCAGCTTGGGATATCCTAGCTCCTACAATGAGCAGTTCTTC
TRBV18,TRBJ2-2,-,-,CASSPFFGGGGNTGELFF,TGTGCCAGCTCACCGTTCTTCGGGGGAGGAGGGAACACCGGGGAGCTGTTTTTT
TRBV10-3,TRBJ1-4,-,few,CAIRDQTTNEKLFF,TGTGCCATCAGGGACCAAACAACTAATGAAAAACTGTTTTTT
TRBV18,TRBJ1-1,TRBD1,-,CASSPRTSGQGAAEAFF,TGTGCCAGCTCACCACGAACCTCGGGACAGGGGGCCGCTGAAGCTTTCTTT
TRBV18,TRBJ2-5,-,-,CASSPQQGDQETQYF,TGTGCCAGCTCACCACAACAAGGGGACCAAGAGACCCAGTACTTC
TRBV7-2,TRBJ2-7,-,-,CASSLAWAGPYEQYF,TGTGCCAGCAGCTTAGCGTGGGCAGGCCCCTACGAGCAGTACTTC
TRBV9,TRBJ2-2,-,-,CASSVGFTGELFF,TGTGCCAGCAGCGTCGGGTTTACCGGGGAGCTGTTTTTT
TRBV5-1,TRBJ1-3,TRBD1,-,CASSSAGQGRNTIYF,TGCGCCAGCAGCTCGGCGGGACAGGGGAGAAACACCATATATTTT
TRBV5-4,TRBJ2-1,-,-,CASSLGGNYYNEQFF,TGTGCCAGCAGCTTGGGCGGGAACTACTACAATGAGCAGTTCTTC
TRBV5-5,TRBJ1-5,-,-,CASSLSRNQPQHF,TGTGCCAGCAGCCTCTCGAGGAATCAGCCCCAGCATTTT
TRBV11-1,TRBJ2-2,TRBD1,-,CASRATGTEINTGELFF,TGTGCCAGCAGAGCGACCGGGACAGAAATCAACACCGGGGAGCTGTTTTTT
TRBV10-3,TRBJ2-3,TRBD2,-,CAISRTSGSTDTQYF,TGTGCCATCAGCCGGACTAGCGGGAGTACAGATACGCAGTATTTT
TRBV5-1,TRBJ1-2,-,-,CASNQGNGYTF,TGCGCCAGCAACCAAGGGAATGGCTACACCTTC
TRBV7-2,TRBJ1-5,-,-,CASSLRGFSNQPQHF,TGTGCCAGCAGCTTACGGGGATTCAGCAATCAGCCCCAGCATTTT